This passage covers 21 T cell receptor beta chains from one sample sequenced in a study of CD8+CD57+ T cells in acquired aplastic anemia. Investigators profiled TCR beta VDJ and CDR3 from genomic DNA template. TCRdb redid the calling of the reads with MiXCR, one entry per CDR3 protein. The table lists approximately 59,000 distinct CDR3 sequences, roughly 60% of them singletons, with roughly 15% in the top ten. In patients chosen for sequencing, flow cytometry had shown CD8+CD57+ cell expansion. Sequencing input: sorted CD4+, CD8+, or CD8+CD57+ T cells (not recorded which) from PBMCs. All receptors come from a human donor with aplastic anemia.

The chain joins TRBV10-3 to TRBJ2-2; D not certain. The CDR3 contains 14 residues. Germline CDR1 ENHRY, CDR2 SYGVKD. Trimming stripped 3 bases from V and 3 bases from J, with 8 bases between. The CDR3 coding sequence is TGTGCCATCAGTGATTGGCTTCACACCGGGGAGCTGTTTTTT. Translated: CAISDWLHTGELFF.

This chain joins TRBV7-9 and TRBJ1-1; D is undetermined. The length of the CDR3 is 12 residues. Germline V gives CDR1 SEHNR, CDR2 FQNEAQ (reference sequence). V was trimmed by 9 bases and J by 4 bases, leaving 12 bases between them. DNA for the CDR3: TGTGCCAGTATAAATCCCTCCACTGAAGCTTTCTTT. This translates into CASINPSTEAFF. The whole variable domain, remainder taken from reference TRBV7-9 and TRBJ1-1, is DTGVSQNPRHKITKRGQNVTFRCDPISEHNRLYWYRQTLGQGPEFLTYFQNEAQLEKSRLLSDRFSAERPKGSFSTLEIQRTEQGDSAMYLCASINPSTEAFFGQGTRLTVV.

CDR3 nucleotides: TGTGCCAGCAGCTTCGACCCGGAAGGTGAAGCTTTCTTT. Translated, it gives CASSFDPEGEAFF. The V gene is TRBV5-8, the J gene TRBJ1-1; no clear D gene. The CDR3 covers 13 residues. Germline loops: CDR1 SGHTS, CDR2 YDEGEE. V gave up 2 bases and J gave up 7 bases, with 12 bases separating them.

The chain links TRBV2 to TRBJ2-7; no firm D call. Germline lookup yields CDR1 SNHLY and CDR2 FYNNEI. The CDR3 runs to 13 residues. V was clipped by 2 bases and J by 10 bases, with 15 bases between them. CDR3 protein: CASSENPWRFQYF. CDR3 sequence (DNA): TGTGCCAGCAGTGAAAATCCCTGGAGATTTCAGTACTTC.

The table lists this clonotype with a count of one. V is TRBV10-3 and J is TRBJ2-7, with TRBD1 matching over 8 bases. This CDR3 region has 14 residues. Germline loops: CDR1 ENHRY, CDR2 SYGVKD. The junction had 6 bases not matched to a gene; V was cut back by 6 bases and J by 2 bases. The CDR3 here is CAIRETGVTYEQYF. CDR3 DNA sequence: TGTGCCATCAGAGAGACAGGGGTCACCTACGAGCAGTACTTC.

The chain carries TRBV10-3 and TRBJ2-5, with 11 bases fitting TRBD1. Losses at the gene ends were 4 bases for V and 0 bases for J; bases not matched to a gene: 10. CDR3 length: 18 residues. Germline loops: CDR1 ENHRY, CDR2 SYGVKD. The CDR3 loop is CAISAGQGEGAYQETQYF. Here the CDR3 DNA reads TGTGCCATCAGTGCGGGACAGGGGGAAGGAGCTTACCAAGAGACCCAGTACTTC.

This clonotype was observed a few times. V and J are TRBV20-1 and TRBJ1-6; D not resolved. Trimming pared 0 bases from V and 7 bases from J, leaving 16 bases between. This CDR3 has 16 residues. In germline, CDR1 is DFQATT, CDR2 SNEGSKA (reference sequence). CDR3 in DNA: TGCAGTGCTAGAGATCATAGGTTACTGGGGAATTCACCCCTCCACTTT. Translated, it gives CSARDHRLLGNSPLHF.

The chain has TRBV19 and TRBJ1-2; D perhaps matches TRBD1 (6 bases). The length of the CDR3 is 15 residues. Germline assignment: CDR1 LNHDA and CDR2 SQIVND (reference sequence). Trimming shortened V by 5 bases and J by 3 bases, and 16 bases separated the two germline ends. CDR3 loop: CASSAFLRGYYGYTF. The DNA of the CDR3 is TGTGCCAGTAGTGCATTCCTGAGGGGGTACTATGGCTACACCTTC.

This clonotype was seen ten or more times. The chain couples TRBV4-3 to TRBJ2-7; D tentatively reads TRBD1 or TRBD2 (6 bases each). There are 14 residues in the CDR3. Trimming took off 4 bases at V and 4 bases at J, with 14 bases between the two ends. Germline V CDR1 and CDR2: LGHNA, YSLEER. The CDR3 sequence is CASSRPGEVYEQYF. The CDR3 coding sequence is TGCGCCAGCAGCCGCCCAGGGGAGGTTTACGAGCAGTACTTC.

The gene calls are TRBV20-1 and TRBJ2-3; maybe TRBD2 (5 bases). This CDR3 is built from 16 residues. Germline CDR1 reads DFQATT; CDR2 reads SNEGSKA (reference sequence). V was pared by 2 bases and J by 0 bases, with 15 bases between. The CDR3 loop is CSARTMGGHSTDTQYF. As DNA, the CDR3 is TGCAGTGCTAGAACCATGGGCGGGCATAGCACAGATACGCAGTATTTT.

A note on this clonotype: Its ends do not fully match the called genes, so a read error is possible. The rearrangement links TRBV10-3 to TRBJ1-2, with 9 positions matching TRBD1. The CDR3 runs to 12 residues. Looked up from germline, CDR1 is ENHRY and CDR2 is SYGVKD. CDR3 bases: TGTGCCAGCAGTCGGACAGGGGACGGCTACACCTTC. Translated, it gives CASSRTGDGYTF.

This clonotype was recorded at least ten times. The rearrangement links TRBV2 to TRBJ2-3; 9 nucleotides line up with TRBD2. In germline, CDR1 is SNHLY, CDR2 FYNNEI. The CDR3 contains 16 residues. J was trimmed by 0 bases and V by 1 base; bases with no gene match: 2. This chain's CDR3 is CASSEGLAGSTDTQYF. The CDR3 DNA is TGTGCCAGCAGTGAAGGTCTAGCGGGGAGCACAGATACGCAGTATTTT.

This rearrangement joins TRBV9 to TRBJ2-1, with D maybe TRBD1 (5 bases). The V gene lost 4 bases and the J gene lost 5 bases, with 10 bases spanning the gap. CDR3 size: 13 residues. Germline CDR1 is SGDLS and CDR2 is YYNGEE. In DNA form, the CDR3 reads TGTGCCAGCAGCTTGGACACAGACAATGAGCAGTTCTTC. Its translation: CASSLDTDNEQFF.

This clonotype was detected only a few times. Possible read error: a much larger clone is one base away. As DNA, the CDR3 is TGTGCCAGCAGCTTAGCGGCTAGCGGCACCGGGGAGCTGGTTTTT. Protein product: CASSLAASGTGELVF. The chain employs TRBV7-8 and TRBJ2-2; 7 nucleotides agree with TRBD2. The CDR3 contains 15 residues. Germline V gene data show CDR1 as SGHVS and CDR2 as FQNEAQ.

This clonotype was recorded at least ten times. The CDR3 sequence: CASSFDRGGDYLWGYTF. CDR3 DNA: TGTGCCAGCAGTTTTGATCGAGGAGGGGATTACCTCTGGGGCTACACCTTC. The V call is TRBV28, the J call TRBJ1-2; perhaps TRBD1 as D (5 bases). The CDR3 is 17 residues long. The germline CDR1 and CDR2 sequences are MDHEN and SYDVKM. V was clipped by 3 bases and J by 8 bases, with 25 bases between them.

This clonotype was observed many times. CDR3 in amino acids: CASSLGAAQYF. The CDR3 region has the DNA TGTGCCAGCAGCCTAGGCGCGGCCCAGTACTTC. This chain links TRBV7-9 with TRBJ2-5; no clear D gene. V was cut by 5 bases and J by 9 bases, with 10 bases left in between. Germline V gene lookup returns CDR1 SEHNR and CDR2 FQNEAQ (reference sequence). The CDR3 runs to 11 residues.

The CDR3 reads CASSGRTDRAYEEQYF. CDR3 bases: TGTGCCAGCAGTGGCCGGACGGACAGGGCCTACGAGGAGCAGTACTTC. This rearrangement joins TRBV25-1 to TRBJ2-7; 8 nucleotides agree with TRBD1. CDR1 MGHDK and CDR2 SYGVNS come from the germline V gene. The ends lost 4 bases at V and 7 bases at J; junction bases unmatched: 15. There are 16 residues in the CDR3.

The gene calls are TRBV10-3 and TRBJ1-5, with D hard to call. V was trimmed by 3 bases and J by 4 bases, leaving 13 bases between them. Per the germline V gene, CDR1 is ENHRY and CDR2 is SYGVKD. This CDR3 comprises 15 residues. The CDR3 here is CAISDVGESNQPQHF. In nucleotides, the CDR3 is TGTGCCATCAGTGACGTGGGAGAATCTAATCAGCCCCAGCATTTT.

This clonotype was recorded at least ten times. The chain has TRBV24-1 and TRBJ2-3; D is undetermined. Deletions cut 2 bases from V and 5 bases from J, with 4 bases between. Germline CDR1 is KGHDR and CDR2 is SFDVKD. The CDR3 consists of 12 residues. The CDR3 DNA sequence: TGTGCCACCAGTGATTCGGGAGATACGCAGTATTTT. This translates into CATSDSGDTQYF.

Worth noting for this clonotype: Compared with germline, one end of the junction differs, possibly owing to a read error. The chain employs TRBV10-3 and TRBJ2-1; tentatively, D is TRBD1 (5 bases). This CDR3 is built from 12 residues. In germline, CDR1 is ENHRY, CDR2 SYGVKD. CDR3: CASSPQGIDQFF. The CDR3 DNA is TGTGCCAGCAGTCCGCAGGGAATCGATCAGTTCTTC.

As for this clonotype: Its ends do not fully match the called genes, so a read error is possible. The V and J genes are TRBV20-1 and TRBJ1-1, with D possibly matching TRBD1 (5 bases). The CDR3 extends over 12 amino acids. Looked up from germline, CDR1 is DFQATT and CDR2 is SNEGSKA (reference sequence). The chain's CDR3 is CGAFRGDTEAFF. CDR3 DNA: TGCGGTGCCTTCCGGGGGGACACTGAAGCTTTCTTT.